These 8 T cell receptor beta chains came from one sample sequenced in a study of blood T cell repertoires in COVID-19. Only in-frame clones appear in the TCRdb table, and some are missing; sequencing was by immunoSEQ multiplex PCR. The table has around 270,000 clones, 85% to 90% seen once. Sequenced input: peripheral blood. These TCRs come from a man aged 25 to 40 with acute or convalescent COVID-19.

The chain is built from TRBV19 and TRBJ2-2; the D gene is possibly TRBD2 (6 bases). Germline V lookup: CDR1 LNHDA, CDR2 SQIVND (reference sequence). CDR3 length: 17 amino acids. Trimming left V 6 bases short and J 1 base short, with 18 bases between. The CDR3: CASRQEGLGENTGELFF. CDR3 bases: TGTGCCAGTAGACAGGAGGGGTTAGGGGAGAACACCGGGGAGCTGTTTTTT.

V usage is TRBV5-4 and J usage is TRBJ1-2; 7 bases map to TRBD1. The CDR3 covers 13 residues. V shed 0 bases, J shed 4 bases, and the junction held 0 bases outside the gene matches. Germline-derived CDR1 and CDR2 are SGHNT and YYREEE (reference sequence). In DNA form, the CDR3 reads TGTGCCAGCAGCTTGGAGGGGGCCTATGGCTACACCTTC. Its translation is CASSLEGAYGYTF.

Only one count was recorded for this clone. The CDR3 is CASSLGTGTGGSGELFF. CDR3 bases: TGTGCCAGCAGCTTAGGAACCGGGACAGGGGGCTCCGGGGAGCTGTTTTTT. The chain recombines TRBV7-9 with TRBJ2-2; 12 nucleotides align to TRBD1. Germline assignment: CDR1 SEHNR and CDR2 FQNEAQ (reference sequence). The CDR3 has 17 amino acids. The trim removed 1 base at V and 6 bases at J, leaving 6 bases unmatched.

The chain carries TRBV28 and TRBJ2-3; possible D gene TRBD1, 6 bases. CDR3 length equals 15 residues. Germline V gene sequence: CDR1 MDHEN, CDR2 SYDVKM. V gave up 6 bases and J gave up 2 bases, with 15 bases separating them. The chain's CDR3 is CASSTGPGPTDTQYF. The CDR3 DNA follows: TGTGCCAGCAGCACAGGGCCCGGACCCACAGATACGCAGTATTTT.

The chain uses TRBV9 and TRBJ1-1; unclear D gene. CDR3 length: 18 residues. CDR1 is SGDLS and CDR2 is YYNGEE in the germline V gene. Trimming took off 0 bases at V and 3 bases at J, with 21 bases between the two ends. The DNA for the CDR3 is TGTGCCAGCAGCGTAGCTACTTCCCCTGAGGGTTTCGACACTGAAGCTTTCTTT. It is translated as CASSVATSPEGFDTEAFF. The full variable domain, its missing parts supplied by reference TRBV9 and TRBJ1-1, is DSGVTQTPKHLITATGQRVTLRCSPRSGDLSVYWYQQSLDQGLQFLIQYYNGEERAKGNILERFSAQQFPDLHSELNLSSLELGDSALYFCASSVATSPEGFDTEAFFGQGTRLTVV.

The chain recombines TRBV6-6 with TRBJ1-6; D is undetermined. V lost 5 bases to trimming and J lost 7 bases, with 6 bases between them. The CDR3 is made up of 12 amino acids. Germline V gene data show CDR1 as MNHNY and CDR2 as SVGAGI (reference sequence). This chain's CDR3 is CASSPTNSPLHF. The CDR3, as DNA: TGTGCCAGCAGTCCAACAAATTCACCCCTCCACTTT.

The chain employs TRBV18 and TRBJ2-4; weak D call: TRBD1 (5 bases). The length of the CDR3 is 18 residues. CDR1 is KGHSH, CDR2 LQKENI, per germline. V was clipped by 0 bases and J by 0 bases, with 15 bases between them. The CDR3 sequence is CASSPPSVAGLAKNIQYF. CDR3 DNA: TGTGCCAGCTCACCACCGTCGGTGGCAGGGCTAGCCAAAAACATTCAGTACTTC.

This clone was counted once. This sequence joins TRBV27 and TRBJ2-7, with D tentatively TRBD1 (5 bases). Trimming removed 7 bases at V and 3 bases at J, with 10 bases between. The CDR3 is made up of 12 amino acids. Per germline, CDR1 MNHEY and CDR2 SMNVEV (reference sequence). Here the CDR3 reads CASKGRVYEQYF. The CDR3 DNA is TGTGCCAGCAAGGGCAGGGTCTACGAGCAGTACTTC.